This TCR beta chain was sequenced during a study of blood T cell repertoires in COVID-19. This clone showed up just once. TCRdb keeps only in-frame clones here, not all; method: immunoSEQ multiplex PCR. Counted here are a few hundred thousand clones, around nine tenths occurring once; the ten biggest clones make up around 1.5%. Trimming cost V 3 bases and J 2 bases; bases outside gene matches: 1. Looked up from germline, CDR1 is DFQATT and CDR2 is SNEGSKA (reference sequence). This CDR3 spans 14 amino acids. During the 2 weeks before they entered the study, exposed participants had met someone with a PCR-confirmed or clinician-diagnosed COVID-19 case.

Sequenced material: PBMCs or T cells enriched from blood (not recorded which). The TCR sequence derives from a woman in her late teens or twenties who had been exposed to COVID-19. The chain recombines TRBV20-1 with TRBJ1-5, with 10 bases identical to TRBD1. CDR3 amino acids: CSASGTGGNQPQHF. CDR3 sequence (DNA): TGCAGTGCTAGTGGGACAGGGGGCAATCAGCCCCAGCATTTT.